This T cell receptor (beta chain) originates from a study of T cell responses to AZD1222 COVID-19 vaccine (dated by TCRdb to about 2021). For the wider study: A total of 233 trial participants underwent TCR sequencing, of whom some 210 received two doses of AZD1222 and about 25 received two doses of the MenACWY control vaccine. Trial participants were enrolled into age subgroups of 18-55, 56-69 and 70-plus years, which contained roughly 140, 27 and 60 TCR-sequenced participants, respectively.

The CDR3 has 13 amino acids, counting the end cysteine and phenylalanine. The sequence is cut down to CDR3 DNA, 39 bases in frame from base 1. Cut back by 0 bases and 11 bases, the V and J ends lie 14 bases apart. The germline V gene gives CDR1 as SGHRS and CDR2 as YFSETQ. As for this clone: The target of this receptor is not known. The sample holds no much larger clone one base away, and base qualities are not on file.

Explained via the paper, the time point label denotes: about 28 days (+/-7) after the second vaccine dose. Read against the paper, the sample's treatment or condition label means: meningococcal conjugate vaccine given as trial control. Samples from vaccinated people were obtained from the UK trials COV001 and COV002, which included a single-blind randomized controlled phase 2/3 trial of AZD1222 (ChAdOx1 nCoV-19) in healthy adults. For TCRbeta chain sequencing, PBMC samples were collected from trial participants at day 0 and at day 28 after the second dose. The research as a whole found: In the small 56-69-year group, the increase in depth fell short of significance, most likely because of low power. Spike-specific TCR breadth and depth rose significantly after two AZD1222 doses compared with day 0 and with MenACWY recipients. Only a handful of AZD1222 recipients were SARS-CoV-2 seropositive at baseline, limiting conclusions about previously exposed vaccinees. Participants were mostly white British and included more females than males, and it was suggested by the authors that clonal diversity may have been underestimated. Reportedly, almost half of the unique spike-specific TCRs recognized epitopes lying outside the regions that are mutated in the B.1.351 and B.1.1.7 variants. Because no day 14 peak-response samples were available, the repertoires could be characterized only after the peak T cell response. The vaccine-associated CD4 TCRs covered the entire spike protein, and the dominant responses fell in regions 160-218 and 743-854.

The CDR3 regions of human TCRbeta chains were analyzed by immunosequencing. The original methods were these. TCRs in the repertoires were compared against a reference library of SARS-CoV-2-specific TCRs that had been generated with the MIRA antigen-specificity platform. Breadth was defined as the fraction of unique TCRs that were SARS-CoV-2-associated. Depth was defined as the fraction of total T cells that were SARS-CoV-2-associated. Each spike-specific TCR was assigned to its reactive spike region and to a CD4 or CD8 class using the MIRA data. Log10-transformed breadth and depth values were compared by one-way ANOVA with Sidak's multiple comparisons tests. The table comes from immuneACCESS by way of TCRdb, which keeps in-frame sequences with V and J called. Part of the clones is missing from these tables; in studies checked, under half for an unresolved V gene and the rest for unknown reasons. V and J calls plus clone size are reproduced from that table; the DNA served to infer D and trimming. For this sample the table gives fewer than 75,000 clones, of which approximately 90% were detected only once. The biggest ten clones account for less than 7% of the sample.

Sequences were derived from peripheral blood, sampled 28 days after the second dose of the MenACWY control vaccine. The sequence was collected from an adult who received the MenACWY meningococcal vaccine as a control. The chain employs TRBV5-1 and TRBJ1-1; the D gene remains uncertain. This receptor carries the CDR3 CASSLGRRQVAFF. The sequenced DNA: TGCGCCAGCAGCTTGGGGCGTCGCCAGGTCGCTTTCTTT. Joined to the reference TRBV5-1 and TRBJ1-1 proteins, this CDR3 gives the full variable domain: KAGVTQTPRYLIKTRGQQVTLSCSPISGHRSVSWYQQTPGQGLQFLFEYFSETQRNKGNFPGRFSGRQFSNSRSEMNVSTLELGDSALYLCASSLGRRQVAFFGQGTRLTVV.